This is a list of T cell receptor beta chains from one sample in a study of T cell repertoires in cytomegalovirus infection. TCRdb re-called the reads through MiXCR, storing one row per CDR3 protein. The table shows 150,000 to 200,000 distinct CDR3 sequences, with roughly 30% occurring only once. Sample: PBMCs. The receptor set was obtained from a human donor in good health (CMV status not recorded). Some clones in this sample may be carry-over from other donors' samples. Each CDR3 is given without its conserved first and last residue.

v_gene,CDR3aa
TRBV7-6,ASTETGTDEKLF
TRBV5-1,ASSPFPNRGSNTGELF
TRBV5-1,ASRFSGGSYNEQF
TRBV6-2/TRBV6-3,ASRSAGVTGELF
TRBV29-1,SVEPPRVNTEAF
TRBV2,ASSEDRVLNEQY
TRBV5-1,ASSLGAPYEQY
TRBV20-1,SARDGTGFYEQY
TRBV5-4,ASSLRGAVGVEQF
TRBV5-1,ASSLAGEGAF
TRBV28,ASSLPSTGAETQY
TRBV7-9,ASSGTGTIEQY
TRBV29-1,STIGRSRGPTDTQY
TRBV19,ASSIGTHYYNEQF
TRBV11-2,ASSLASTGGTQY
TRBV7-9,ASSLRQGDSPLH
TRBV7-9,ASSLKRSTDTQY
TRBV11-1,ASSSRVDEQF
TRBV7-2,ASSLIGVPGLAGALKTSTDTQY
TRBV29-1,SAPRGENYYGTEAF
TRBV14,ASSQLGENTEAF
TRBV29-1,SGHRDPEDYGYT
TRBV2,ASSVSPDSSYEQY
TRBV11-3,ASSSSAILGTGELF
TRBV7-9,ASSSAGLAGGRDTQY
TRBV19,ASSKSGQSSTEAF
TRBV5-1,ASSPPDSSYNEQF
TRBV5-5,ASSLVGVGGQETQY
TRBV2,AISMTDTQY
TRBV5-1,ASSYHRDSGANVLT
TRBV14,ASSQEVFVRVNEKLF
TRBV7-2,ASSLPTRETQY
TRBV13,ASRSRDGDTEAF
TRBV7-6,ASSANSGTLSNQPQH
TRBV12-3/TRBV12-4,ASSPRAMGYYGYT
TRBV25-1,ASSGYDGQGSEQF
TRBV5-1,ASSLVGGYEQY
TRBV5-4,ASSLGTLSSYEQY
TRBV20-1,SARDTGTYGYT
TRBV29-1,SVGQTPRETQY
TRBV7-1,ASSPDIGGYT